Shown below are 5 T cell receptor beta chains from a single sample sequenced in a study of T cell repertoires in cytomegalovirus infection. From the reads, TCRdb called clonotypes with MiXCR, one entry per CDR3 protein. The repertoire includes 650,000 to 900,000 distinct CDR3 sequences, approximately 29% of them detected once, and roughly 12% sits in the top ten. No antigens are known for them. The sequencing here drew on cultured CD8+ T cells from PBMCs, taken from culture after CMV antigen stimulation. All receptors come from a human donor in good health (CMV status not recorded). Some clones in this sample may be carry-over from other donors' samples.

The chain couples TRBV2 to TRBJ2-7; maybe TRBD2 (5 bases). Germline loops: CDR1 SNHLY, CDR2 FYNNEI. V dropped 11 bases and J dropped 2 bases, with 10 bases sitting between them. This CDR3 has 11 amino acids. CDR3 sequence: CAAAEAYEQYF. CDR3 DNA: TGTGCCGCGGCGGAGGCCTACGAGCAGTACTTC.

V is TRBV19 and J is TRBJ2-2; D gene ambiguous. CDR1 and CDR2 from the germline V gene are LNHDA and SQIVND (reference sequence). This CDR3 is 14 amino acids long. Trimming pared 4 bases from V and 2 bases from J, leaving 8 bases between. The CDR3 here is CASSSRINTGELFF. The CDR3 nucleotides are TGTGCCAGTAGTAGCCGTATTAACACCGGGGAGCTGTTTTTT.

V and J are TRBV6-1 and TRBJ2-3, with D tentatively TRBD1 or TRBD2 (5 bases each). The germline V gene has CDR1 MNHNS and CDR2 SASEGT. Trimming removed 0 bases from V and 4 bases from J, with 8 bases in between. The CDR3 runs 14 residues. The CDR3 DNA sequence: TGTGCCAGCAGTGAAGCGATGGGGGCAGATACGCAGTATTTT. Translated: CASSEAMGADTQYF.

This chain links TRBV7-9 with TRBJ2-6; D is unclear. The CDR3 covers 17 residues. Germline V CDR1 and CDR2: SEHNR, FQNEAQ (reference sequence). V was trimmed by 2 bases and J by 4 bases, leaving 15 bases between them. In nucleotides, the CDR3 is TGTGCCAGCAGCTTAACCCCCCCTACATCAGGGGCCAACGTCCTGACTTTC. This gives the protein CASSLTPPTSGANVLTF.

This clonotype was recorded a few times. This chain joins TRBV27 and TRBJ2-7; 12 bases line up with TRBD1. Per the germline V gene, CDR1 is MNHEY and CDR2 is SMNVEV (reference sequence). V dropped 2 bases and J dropped 4; count of bases not matched to a gene: 6. CDR3 length: 16 residues. The CDR3, as DNA: TGTGCCAGCAGTTTAGTGGGGACAGGGGGCATTTACGAGCAGTACTTC. Its translation: CASSLVGTGGIYEQYF.